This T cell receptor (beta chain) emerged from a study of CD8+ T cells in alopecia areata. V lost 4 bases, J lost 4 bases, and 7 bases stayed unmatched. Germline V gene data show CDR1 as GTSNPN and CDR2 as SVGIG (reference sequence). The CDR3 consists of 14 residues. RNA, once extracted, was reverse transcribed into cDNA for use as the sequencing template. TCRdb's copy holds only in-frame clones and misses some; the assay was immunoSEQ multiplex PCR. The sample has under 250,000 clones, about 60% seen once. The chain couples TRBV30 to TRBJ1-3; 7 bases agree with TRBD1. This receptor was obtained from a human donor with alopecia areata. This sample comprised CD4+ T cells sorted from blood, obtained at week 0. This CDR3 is CAWTQGGPGNTIYF. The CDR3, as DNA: TGTGCCTGGACCCAGGGGGGTCCCGGAAACACCATATATTTT. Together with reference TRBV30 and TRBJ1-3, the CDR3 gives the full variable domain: SQTIHQWPATLVQPVGSPLSLECTVEGTSNPNLYWYRQAAGRGLQLLFYSVGIGQISSEVPQNLSASRPQDRQFILSSKKLLLSDSGFYLCAWTQGGPGNTIYFGEGSWLTVV.